These T cell receptor beta chains were read from a single sample in a study of human T cells and chemical hapten exposure. TCRdb re-called the RACE reads through MiXCR, storing one row per CDR3 protein. The sample lists just over 350,000 distinct CDR3 sequences, about 6% occurring once. Sequencing was performed on whole blood, taken in connection with sensitization to the hapten diphenylcyclopropenone (DPC). Receptors originate from a woman aged 18-30 years with alopecia areata. Some clones in this sample may be carry-over from other donors' samples. Both conserved end residues are part of each CDR3. The D gene is left open where the match is weak. Clone size is stated in some rows and not others, as once, few, many or a class when expanded.

D,V,J,size,CDR3,DNA
TRBD2,TRBV5-8,TRBJ2-2,many,CASSFQTSGALYTGELFF,TGTGCCAGCAGCTTTCAGACTAGCGGGGCGCTCTACACCGGGGAGCTGTTTTTT
-,TRBV3-1,TRBJ1-3,-,CASSRGGPGASGNTIYF,TGTGCCAGCAGCCGAGGGGGGCCGGGGGCCTCCGGAAACACCATATATTTT
-,TRBV5-1,TRBJ1-5,many,CASSLEAGGEPQHF,TGCGCCAGCAGCTTGGAGGCGGGAGGAGAACCCCAGCATTTT
-,TRBV28,TRBJ1-4,-,CASSRDSPEKLFF,TGTGCCAGCAGCCGTGACTCTCCGGAAAAACTGTTTTTT
-,TRBV11-2,TRBJ2-5,-,CASSLDRFGRAETQYF,TGTGCCAGCAGCTTAGATCGGTTTGGCAGGGCAGAGACCCAGTACTTC
-,TRBV15,TRBJ2-5,-,CATSKEVQETQYF,TGTGCCACCAGCAAGGAGGTCCAAGAGACCCAGTACTTC
TRBD1,TRBV4-2,TRBJ1-2,few,CASRRTGTNYGYTF,TGTGCCAGCAGACGGACAGGGACCAACTATGGCTACACCTTC
-,TRBV6-4,TRBJ2-1,few,CGSAGPQNYNEQFF,TGCGGATCGGCGGGACCCCAAAATTACAATGAGCAGTTCTTC
TRBD2,TRBV7-6,TRBJ2-3,-,CASSPGLADTDTQYF,TGTGCCAGCAGCCCAGGACTAGCGGACACAGATACGCAGTATTTT
TRBD2,TRBV20-1,TRBJ2-3,few,CSAMAGTSLTDTQYF,TGCAGTGCTATGGCCGGGACTAGCCTCACAGATACGCAGTATTTT
-,TRBV20-1,TRBJ1-6,few,CSARAQDSSYNSPLHF,TGCAGTGCTAGAGCGCAGGATAGCTCCTATAATTCACCCCTCCACTTT
TRBD1,TRBV12-3/TRBV12-4,TRBJ1-4,many,CASRYSGTGRKLFF,TGTGCCAGCAGATATAGCGGGACAGGTCGAAAACTGTTTTTT
TRBD1,TRBV12-3/TRBV12-4,TRBJ2-1,few,CASSPRQGDLRFF,TGTGCCAGCAGTCCCAGACAGGGGGATTTGAGGTTCTTC
-,TRBV3-1,TRBJ2-7,-,CASSQNPGSYEQYF,TGTGCCAGCAGCCAAAATCCCGGCTCCTACGAGCAGTACTTC
TRBD1,TRBV20-1,TRBJ1-1,many,CSATSLGQANTEAFF,TGCAGTGCTACCTCCCTGGGACAGGCTAACACTGAAGCTTTCTTT
-,TRBV28,TRBJ1-5,few,CASSPLGGQGNQPQHF,TGTGCCAGCAGCCCTTTAGGGGGGCAGGGTAATCAGCCCCAGCATTTT
TRBD2,TRBV28,TRBJ2-1,few,CASSLLRLAGGAVEQFF,TGTGCCAGCAGCTTACTTCGACTAGCGGGGGGTGCGGTTGAGCAGTTCTTC
TRBD1,TRBV2,TRBJ1-1,-,CASSRTGKTEAFF,TGTGCCAGCAGTCGGACAGGAAAGACTGAAGCTTTCTTT
-,TRBV5-1,TRBJ1-4,-,CASSLDTSNEKLFF,TGCGCCAGCAGCCTGGACACCTCTAATGAAAAACTGTTTTTT
-,TRBV12-3/TRBV12-4,TRBJ2-1,few,CASSLYTGSLIGSYNEQFF,TGTGCCAGCAGTTTGTATACAGGGAGTCTAATTGGGTCCTACAATGAGCAGTTCTTC
-,TRBV10-3,TRBJ2-7,-,CAISESAAGISYEQYF,TGTGCCATCAGTGAGTCGGCTGCGGGCATCTCCTACGAGCAGTACTTC
TRBD1,TRBV18,TRBJ1-1,few,CASSSLLIQGTNTEAFF,TGTGCCAGCTCATCCCTTTTAATACAGGGGACGAACACTGAAGCTTTCTTT
TRBD1,TRBV6-6,TRBJ1-3,many,CASSYAYMTGVGGNTIYF,TGTGCCAGCAGTTACGCATACATGACAGGGGTCGGTGGAAACACCATATATTTT
TRBD1,TRBV9,TRBJ2-3,-,CASSASGGGLDTQYF,TGTGCCAGCAGCGCTTCAGGGGGCGGGTTGGATACGCAGTATTTT
-,TRBV6-2/TRBV6-3,TRBJ1-1,many,CASSLGHPNTEAFF,TGTGCCAGCAGTCTGGGACACCCTAACACTGAAGCTTTCTTT
-,TRBV6-4,TRBJ1-4,few,CASRKGGLSTNEKLFF,TGTGCCAGCAGAAAAGGGGGATTGTCGACTAATGAAAAACTGTTTTTT
-,TRBV27,TRBJ1-2,many,CASSLSSLPVPNYGYTF,TGTGCCAGCAGTTTATCGTCCCTCCCTGTACCTAACTATGGCTACACCTTC
-,TRBV20-1,TRBJ1-1,-,CGITGRNTEAFF,TGCGGTATTACAGGGAGGAACACTGAAGCTTTCTTT
-,TRBV6-4,TRBJ1-5,many,CASSDFQVQGGNQPQHF,TGTGCCAGCAGTGACTTCCAAGTACAGGGTGGCAATCAGCCCCAGCATTTT
-,TRBV7-9,TRBJ2-2,few,CASSWAGQPTGELFF,TGTGCCAGCAGCTGGGCGGGACAGCCGACCGGGGAGCTGTTTTTT
-,TRBV25-1,TRBJ1-2,many,CASRGTSYGYTF,TGTGCCAGCAGGGGGACAAGCTATGGCTACACCTTC
TRBD1,TRBV11-2,TRBJ2-4,-,CASSPDRGQKNIQYF,TGTGCCAGCAGCCCCGACAGGGGTCAAAAAAACATTCAGTACTTC
-,TRBV19,TRBJ1-2,-,CASSITGLDGYTF,TGTGCCAGTAGTATTACCGGGTTGGATGGCTACACCTTC
TRBD1,TRBV5-5,TRBJ2-1,-,CASSFGTVHNEQFF,TGTGCCAGCAGCTTCGGGACAGTCCACAATGAGCAGTTCTTC
-,TRBV2,TRBJ1-4,few,CASKAGTPTEKLFF,TGTGCCAGCAAGGCCGGGACACCAACAGAAAAACTGTTTTTT
-,TRBV27,TRBJ1-2,many,CASSLNEDYGYTF,TGTGCCAGCAGTTTAAATGAAGACTATGGCTACACCTTC
TRBD2,TRBV28,TRBJ2-7,-,CASTGTSGYEQYF,TGTGCCAGCACCGGGACTAGCGGCTACGAGCAGTACTTC
TRBD1,TRBV29-1,TRBJ1-2,-,CSAGQGLFYGYTF,TGCAGCGCGGGACAGGGGTTATTCTATGGCTACACCTTC
TRBD1,TRBV28,TRBJ1-2,many,CASSPGQDYGYTF,TGTGCCAGCAGTCCCGGACAGGACTATGGCTACACCTTC
-,TRBV5-4,TRBJ1-2,-,CASYFLGRDYGYTF,TGTGCCAGCTACTTTTTGGGGCGCGACTATGGCTACACCTTC
-,TRBV12-3/TRBV12-4,TRBJ1-1,many,CASRSDQNTEAFF,TGTGCCAGCAGATCTGACCAAAACACTGAAGCTTTCTTT
TRBD1,TRBV27,TRBJ1-1,many,CASSPRQGALDTEAFF,TGTGCCAGCAGTCCCAGACAGGGGGCTTTGGACACTGAAGCTTTCTTT
TRBD1,TRBV29-1,TRBJ2-5,few,CSVNRGLLYQETQYF,TGCAGCGTAAACAGGGGGCTTTTGTACCAAGAGACCCAGTACTTC
-,TRBV11-2,TRBJ2-3,few,CASSLYAGLSTDTQYF,TGTGCCAGCAGCTTATATGCGGGCCTAAGCACAGATACGCAGTATTTT
TRBD1,TRBV6-5,TRBJ2-1,-,CASRGTGRALQWQFF,TGTGCCAGCAGGGGGACAGGCCGAGCCCTACAATGGCAGTTCTTC
TRBD1,TRBV6-2/TRBV6-3,TRBJ1-5,many,CASSHLLIQGSEDQPQHF,TGTGCCAGCAGTCACCTTCTTATACAGGGGAGCGAAGATCAGCCCCAGCATTTT
-,TRBV5-1,TRBJ1-4,many,CASSLEAPGNEKLFF,TGCGCCAGCAGCTTGGAGGCACCCGGTAATGAAAAACTGTTTTTT
-,TRBV29-1,TRBJ2-3,few,CSAMGLSPDTQYF,TGCAGCGCCATGGGACTGTCACCAGATACGCAGTATTTT
-,TRBV7-7,TRBJ2-5,many,CASSLQGLETQYF,TGTGCTAGCAGCTTGCAGGGTTTGGAGACCCAGTACTTC
-,TRBV3-1,TRBJ1-6,-,CASSQAGAYNSPLHF,TGTGCCAGCAGCCAGGCCGGTGCCTATAATTCACCCCTCCACTTT
TRBD2,TRBV5-6,TRBJ2-1,-,CASSARLAGEANEQFF,TGTGCCAGCAGCGCACGACTAGCGGGGGAGGCGAATGAGCAGTTCTTC
-,TRBV2,TRBJ1-1,many,CASLYVSGNTEAFF,TGTGCCAGCCTTTATGTATCGGGGAACACTGAAGCTTTCTTT
-,TRBV12-3/TRBV12-4,TRBJ1-5,-,CASSFYGNQPQHF,TGTGCCAGCAGTTTTTATGGCAATCAGCCCCAGCATTTT
TRBD1,TRBV4-3,TRBJ2-1,many,CASSQGQGVNNEQFF,TGCGCCAGCAGCCAAGGACAGGGGGTAAACAATGAGCAGTTCTTC
-,TRBV6-6,TRBJ1-2,few,CASTIGGRAGLGYTF,TGTGCCAGCACTATAGGTGGCAGGGCAGGGTTAGGCTACACCTTC
-,TRBV29-1,TRBJ2-7,many,CSVDRGIGVGSSYEQYF,TGCAGCGTTGACAGGGGAATCGGGGTCGGCTCGTCCTACGAGCAGTACTTC
-,TRBV7-3,TRBJ2-3,many,CASSTTVSTDTQYF,TGTGCCAGCAGCACGACAGTTAGCACAGATACGCAGTATTTT
TRBD2,TRBV6-5,TRBJ2-3,few,CASRNLAGGRTDTQYF,TGTGCCAGCAGAAACTTAGCGGGGGGCCGCACAGATACGCAGTATTTT
-,TRBV7-9,TRBJ1-1,few,CASSHHPGQIKEAEAFF,TGTGCCAGCAGCCACCACCCGGGACAAATAAAGGAGGCTGAAGCTTTCTTT